This TCR beta chain was documented in a study of OX40 agonist ivuxolimab in advanced cancers. Study-level background: Ivuxolimab doses were 0.01, 0.1, 0.3, 1.5, 3 or 10 mg/kg every 2 weeks. Every patient in dose escalation had hepatocellular carcinoma, melanoma, renal cell or head and neck cancer. General study points: Compared with CD4+, CD8+ T cells on average had more expanded clones.

This clone was recorded only once. Its antigen is still unknown. Germline CDR1 is SNHLY and CDR2 is FYNNEI. V shed 4 bases, J shed 4 bases, and the junction held 3 bases outside the gene matches. This CDR3 is 15 amino acids long. Generated by immunoSEQ multiplex PCR, the TCRdb table keeps only in-frame clones and is missing some. The sample carries 30,000 or so clones, less than 90% recorded once. The chain combines TRBV2 with TRBJ2-7; 14 positions agree with TRBD2. The clonotype originates from an adult with an advanced solid tumor such as melanoma, head and neck, liver or kidney cancer. The sample consisted of CD4+ or CD8+ T cells sorted from blood, taken in a trial of the OX40 agonist ivuxolimab. The CDR3, as DNA: TGTGCCAGCAGTGCGAGACTAGCGGGAGGGTACGAGCAGTACTTC. This gives the protein CASSARLAGGYEQYF.